Below, 16 T cell receptor beta chains from the same sample are listed, as sequenced in a study of blood T cell repertoires in COVID-19. Assay: immunoSEQ multiplex PCR; the TCRdb copy retains only in-frame clones and omits some. The sample has about 130,000 clones, about 74% seen once. Sequencing used peripheral blood. The source of these receptors is a man in his 60s with acute or convalescent COVID-19.

This chain joins TRBV5-1 and TRBJ1-1; D uncertain. The CDR3 is made up of 15 amino acids. Germline V gene sequence: CDR1 SGHRS, CDR2 YFSETQ. The V end lost 0 bases, the J end lost 0 bases, and 9 bases lay between the germline ends. CDR3: CASSLGQNMNTEAFF. The DNA for the CDR3 is TGCGCCAGCAGCTTGGGCCAGAATATGAACACTGAAGCTTTCTTT.

This clone was observed a few times. The V call is TRBV7-9, the J call TRBJ2-3; TRBD2 might be the D (6 bases). The length of the CDR3 is 14 residues. Looked up from germline, CDR1 is SEHNR and CDR2 is FQNEAQ (reference sequence). Trimming shortened V by 1 base and J by 5 bases, and 10 bases separated the two germline ends. The CDR3, as DNA: TGTGCCAGCAGCTTAGTACTAGCAGGAGATACGCAGTATTTT. Its translation is CASSLVLAGDTQYF.

This clone appeared once. The J gene is TRBJ1-5, the V gene TRBV5-6; D unresolved. The germline gives CDR1 SGHDT, CDR2 YYEEEE. The V and J ends lost 0 bases and 1 base respectively, with 8 bases between them. This CDR3 is built from 15 residues. Written as DNA, the CDR3 is TGTGCCAGCAGCTTGGAGGTTAGCAGCAATCAGCCCCAGCATTTT. This codes for CASSLEVSSNQPQHF.

The rearrangement links TRBV15 to TRBJ2-7; tentatively, D is TRBD2 (7 bases). Germline assignment: CDR1 LNHNV and CDR2 YYDKDF (reference sequence). V lost 1 base and J 4 bases, leaving 14 bases between the germline ends. The CDR3 sequence is 15 residues long. The CDR3 nucleotides read TGTGCCACCAGCAGAGTGGGAGGGGGGAAATACGAGCAGTACTTC. Translated, it gives CATSRVGGGKYEQYF.

The rearrangement uses TRBV18 and TRBJ2-6, with 9 bases that match TRBD2. Trimming at V came to 3 bases and at J to 1 base, leaving 7 bases not matched to a gene. The CDR3 loop spans 18 amino acids. The germline CDR1 and CDR2 sequences are KGHSH and LQKENI. The CDR3 loop is CASSPLGLAGSGANVLTF. The CDR3 DNA reads as TGTGCCAGCTCACCCCTAGGGCTAGCGGGGTCTGGGGCCAACGTCCTGACTTTC. The whole variable domain, remainder taken from reference TRBV18 and TRBJ2-6, is NAGVMQNPRHLVRRRGQEARLRCSPMKGHSHVYWYRQLPEEGLKFMVYLQKENIIDESGMPKERFSAEFPKEGPSILRIQQVVRGDSAAYFCASSPLGLAGSGANVLTFGAGSRLTVL.

The chain recombines TRBV3-1 (or the pseudogene TRBV3-2) with TRBJ2-1, with 12 bases identical to TRBD2. V dropped 3 bases and J dropped 4; count of bases not matched to a gene: 13. This CDR3 contains 19 residues. Germline loops: CDR1 LGHDT, CDR2 YNNKEL (reference sequence). The CDR3 region is CASSHEGRMTSGGYNEQFF. CDR3 in DNA: TGTGCCAGCAGCCATGAGGGACGTATGACTAGCGGGGGATACAATGAGCAGTTCTTC.

The DNA of the CDR3 is TGTGCCAGCAGTTTAAATGGACAGGTTAAAGCTTTCTTT. Residues: CASSLNGQVKAFF. This chain links TRBV12-3 or TRBV12-4 with TRBJ1-1; 7 bases fit TRBD1. Trimming removed 2 bases from V and 9 bases from J; junction bases left unmatched: 6. This CDR3 is built from 13 residues.

The chain joins TRBV11-3 to TRBJ2-3; D call uncertain. Trimming removed 1 base from V and 2 bases from J, with 7 bases in between. The V gene's germline CDR1 is SGHNT and CDR2 YENEEA. This CDR3 spans 14 amino acids. Here the CDR3 reads CASSLVASTDTQYF. DNA for the CDR3: TGTGCCAGCAGCTTAGTAGCTTCCACAGATACGCAGTATTTT.

CDR3 nucleotide sequence: TGTGCCAGCAGCCCTAGCGGAGCTAGCACAGATACGCAGTATTTT. Amino acid sequence: CASSPSGASTDTQYF. The chain joins TRBV7-9 to TRBJ2-3; 7 nucleotides line up with TRBD2. CDR1 and CDR2 (germline): SEHNR, FQNEAQ (reference sequence). Trimming cost V 5 bases and J 0 bases; bases outside gene matches: 5. CDR3 length: 15 amino acids.

The V call is TRBV5-1, the J call TRBJ2-1; TRBD2 matches 7 bases. The CDR3 has 15 residues. CDR1 is SGHRS, CDR2 YFSETQ, per germline. Losses at the gene ends were 1 base for V and 8 bases for J; bases not matched to a gene: 9. The CDR3: CASSLSGRAGDEQFF. In DNA, the CDR3 is TGCGCCAGCAGCTTGAGTGGGAGGGCCGGCGATGAGCAGTTCTTC.

This clone was found a few times. This chain links TRBV27 with TRBJ2-3; 9 bases align to TRBD2. The CDR3 consists of 15 residues. The ends lost 5 bases at V and 6 bases at J; junction bases unmatched: 9. Per the germline V gene, CDR1 is MNHEY and CDR2 is SMNVEV (reference sequence). The CDR3 loop is CASSTGTSFGDTQYF. CDR3 coding DNA: TGTGCCAGCAGTACCGGGACTAGCTTCGGCGATACGCAGTATTTT.

The J gene is TRBJ2-2, the V gene TRBV14; D ambiguous. This CDR3 contains 13 residues. CDR1 is SGHDN and CDR2 is FVKESK in the germline V gene. The ends were cut back, 0 bases at V and 5 bases at J, with 4 bases in the middle. The CDR3 sequence: CASSQEHTGELFF. The CDR3 DNA reads TGTGCCAGCAGCCAAGAACATACCGGGGAGCTGTTTTTT.

The chain carries TRBV7-8 and TRBJ2-1; tentative D call: TRBD1 (5 bases). The CDR3 is 15 amino acids. Looked up from germline, CDR1 is SGHVS and CDR2 is FQNEAQ. Trimming removed 5 bases at V and 5 bases at J, with 16 bases between. CDR3 sequence: CASSHGRGGHNEQFF. The CDR3 DNA reads TGTGCCAGCAGCCATGGAAGGGGCGGACACAATGAGCAGTTCTTC.

This clone has just a few counts. The chain uses TRBV9 and TRBJ2-7; weak D call: TRBD1 (6 bases). The germline V gene has CDR1 SGDLS and CDR2 YYNGEE. This CDR3 is built from 15 residues. V lost 1 base, J lost 6 bases, and 17 bases lay in between. The CDR3 DNA follows: TGTGCCAGCAGCGTACACCCAGGGGAAGGTAGCGAGCAGTACTTC. Protein sequence: CASSVHPGEGSEQYF.

The chain employs TRBV2 and TRBJ1-5; the D is unclear. V lost 1 base to trimming and J lost 4 bases, with 8 bases between them. Germline-derived CDR1 and CDR2 are SNHLY and FYNNEI. The CDR3 has 14 amino acids. The CDR3 nucleotides are TGTGCCAGCAGTGAAGGGTACCGGAATCAGCCCCAGCATTTT. Its translation is CASSEGYRNQPQHF.

V is TRBV5-8 and J is TRBJ2-1; tentative D call: TRBD1 (6 bases). This CDR3 is built from 19 residues. V lost 4 bases to trimming and J lost 1 base, with 24 bases between them. Germline CDR1 is SGHTS and CDR2 is YDEGEE. The CDR3 nucleotides are TGTGCCAGCAGCACCCCTTTGGTTATCGACAGGCCGTCCTACAATGAGCAGTTCTTC. Translation gives CASSTPLVIDRPSYNEQFF.